This passage covers 22 T cell receptor beta chains from one sample sequenced in a study of cytomegalovirus exposure and HLA in healthy donors. 60 Vbeta and 13 Jbeta primers were used in PCR. Assay used: immunoSEQ multiplex PCR; TCRdb lists only in-frame clones, some missing. The sample includes under 130,000 clones, around three quarters seen only once; the top ten take approximately 5.3%. The specimen sequenced was PBMCs. The receptors stem from a female donor in good health and CMV-seropositive.

This sequence joins TRBV11-2 and TRBJ2-7, with TRBD1 matching 7 bases. This CDR3 has 13 amino acids. With 1 base clipped from V and 6 bases from J, the junction kept 3 bases outside the gene matches. Germline V gene sequence: CDR1 SGHAT, CDR2 FQNNGV. The chain's CDR3 is CASSLGQGGEQYF. The CDR3 DNA sequence: TGTGCCAGCAGCTTAGGACAGGGTGGCGAGCAGTACTTC.

This chain links TRBV7-6 with TRBJ2-3; TRBD2 matches at 11 bases. The CDR3 is 16 amino acids. V dropped 2 bases and J dropped 5; count of bases not matched to a gene: 6. CDR1 is SGHVS and CDR2 is FNYEAQ in the germline V gene. The CDR3 loop is CASSLSSGRRVDTQYF. The DNA for the CDR3 is TGTGCCAGCAGCTTATCTAGCGGGAGGAGGGTAGATACGCAGTATTTT.

V and J are TRBV19 and TRBJ2-3; 9 bases match TRBD2. This CDR3 region has 16 residues. The V segment lost 6 bases and the J segment 0 bases; nucleotides outside the gene matches: 7. In germline, CDR1 is LNHDA, CDR2 SQIVND (reference sequence). The CDR3 loop is CASSPSSGASTDTQYF. CDR3 sequence (DNA): TGTGCCAGTAGCCCCTCTAGCGGGGCTAGCACAGATACGCAGTATTTT.

CDR3 protein: CASSFSRRARGAFF. The CDR3 DNA is TGTGCCAGCAGCTTTAGTCGCAGGGCCCGTGGAGCTTTCTTT. The chain is built from TRBV5-4 and TRBJ1-1, with D perhaps TRBD1 (5 bases). This CDR3 comprises 14 residues. Germline CDR1 is SGHNT and CDR2 is YYREEE (reference sequence). Trimming removed 2 bases from V and 10 bases from J, with 18 bases in between.

The chain links TRBV7-3 to TRBJ2-2; a weak D match, TRBD1 (5 bases). V lost 5 bases, J lost 6 bases, and 10 bases lay in between. CDR3 length: 13 residues. Germline values: CDR1 SGHTA, CDR2 FQGTGA. CDR3 nucleotides: TGTGCCAGCAGCCGGACAACGGCCGGGGAGCTGTTTTTT. It specifies CASSRTTAGELFF. Complete variable domain (other parts from reference TRBV7-3 and TRBJ2-2): GAGVSQTPSNKVTEKGKYVELRCDPISGHTALYWYRQSLGQGPEFLIYFQGTGAADDSGLPNDRFFAVRPEGSVSTLKIQRTERGDSAVYLCASSRTTAGELFFGEGSRLTVL.

The rearrangement joins TRBV6-1 to TRBJ2-5; a possible D gene is TRBD1 (5 bases). The ends were cut back, 1 base at V and 5 bases at J, with 14 bases in the middle. CDR1 and CDR2 from the germline V gene are MNHNS and SASEGT. This CDR3 is built from 15 residues. CDR3 sequence: CASSEDAGWWETQYF. DNA of the CDR3: TGTGCCAGCAGTGAAGATGCAGGGTGGTGGGAGACCCAGTACTTC.

This chain uses TRBV4-3 with TRBJ1-4; possible D gene TRBD1, 5 bases. The CDR3 spans 14 residues. V dropped 1 base and J dropped 7 bases, with 10 bases sitting between them. Germline V lookup: CDR1 LGHNA, CDR2 YSLEER. The CDR3 region is CASSQAGSGEKLFF. The CDR3 coding sequence is TGCGCCAGCAGCCAAGCAGGGTCTGGTGAAAAACTGTTTTTT.

This clone was detected only a few times. The J gene is TRBJ1-2, the V gene TRBV27; no firm D call. This CDR3 is 16 amino acids long. Germline V gene data show CDR1 as MNHEY and CDR2 as SMNVEV (reference sequence). V was shortened by 7 bases and J by 5 bases, with 23 bases between the two germline ends. The CDR3 DNA follows: TGTGCCAGCATTAGGTCGGATATCAGTGGGGAGTATGGCTACACCTTC. Translating gives CASIRSDISGEYGYTF.

This chain joins TRBV11-3 and TRBJ2-3, with a possible D match to TRBD1 (5 bases). Germline V gene lookup returns CDR1 SGHNT and CDR2 YENEEA. The V end lost 1 base, the J end lost 3 bases, and 14 bases lay between the germline ends. The CDR3 consists of 16 residues. The CDR3 DNA reads as TGTGCCAGCAGCTTAGGGGGCCAACAATTAACAGATACGCAGTATTTT. Amino acids: CASSLGGQQLTDTQYF.

The chain has TRBV28 and TRBJ1-4; 7 nucleotides align to TRBD1. The CDR3 has 15 amino acids. Trimming cost V 6 bases and J 7 bases; bases outside gene matches: 11. Germline V gives CDR1 MDHEN, CDR2 SYDVKM. In DNA, the CDR3 is TGTGCCAGCAGCTATAGAAGACAGGGAGGTGAAAAACTGTTTTTT. It yields the protein CASSYRRQGGEKLFF.

The rearrangement links TRBV27 to TRBJ2-3; D uncertain. There are 15 residues in the CDR3. Looked up from germline, CDR1 is MNHEY and CDR2 is SMNVEV (reference sequence). V shed 1 base and J shed 2 bases, with 10 bases lying between them. CDR3 amino acids: CASSLYPGTTDTQYF. The CDR3 DNA follows: TGTGCCAGCAGTTTATATCCAGGCACCACAGATACGCAGTATTTT.

This rearrangement joins TRBV13 to TRBJ2-1; 13 positions match TRBD2. The germline V gene encodes CDR1 PRHDT and CDR2 FYEKMQ (reference sequence). J gave up 6 bases and V 5 bases, and 22 bases lay outside the gene matches. The CDR3 loop spans 21 amino acids. The CDR3 is CASSVKYGTSGNLPTLNEQFF. CDR3 in DNA: TGTGCCAGCAGCGTCAAGTATGGGACTAGCGGGAACCTCCCCACCCTCAATGAGCAGTTCTTC.

The V call is TRBV2, the J call TRBJ1-5; 9 bases agree with TRBD1. Germline V lookup: CDR1 SNHLY, CDR2 FYNNEI. This CDR3 contains 14 residues. The V segment lost 7 bases and the J segment 5 bases; nucleotides outside the gene matches: 6. CDR3 coding DNA: TGTGCCAGCAACCAGGACAGGGGCGATCAGCCCCAGCATTTT. Protein product: CASNQDRGDQPQHF.

The gene calls are TRBV7-9 and TRBJ2-6, with 7 bases matching TRBD1. Germline lookup yields CDR1 SEHNR and CDR2 FQNEAQ (reference sequence). This CDR3 region has 19 residues. V lost 6 bases and J lost 0; bases outside the gene matches: 14. The CDR3 is CASRYRDRINRSGANVLTF. Written as DNA, the CDR3 is TGTGCCAGCAGATATCGGGACAGAATAAATCGCTCTGGGGCCAACGTCCTGACTTTC.

J is TRBJ2-7 and V is TRBV7-2, with 10 bases matching TRBD1. CDR1 and CDR2 (germline): SGHTA, FQGNSA. Trimming took 1 base from V and 3 from J; bases not matched to a gene: 3. The CDR3 runs 15 residues. The CDR3 nucleotides read TGTGCCAGCAGCTTAGGGGGACAGGGGATCTACGAGCAGTACTTC. Protein: CASSLGGQGIYEQYF.

Only a few counts were recorded for this clone. The rearrangement links TRBV6-1 to TRBJ1-4, with D possibly matching TRBD1 (5 bases). V lost 2 bases to trimming and J lost 8 bases, with 9 bases between them. The CDR3 extends over 13 amino acids. CDR1 and CDR2 (germline): MNHNS, SASEGT. This CDR3 reads CASSEPNREKLFF. Written as DNA, the CDR3 is TGTGCCAGCAGTGAACCTAACAGGGAAAAACTGTTTTTT.

The chain couples TRBV6-6 to TRBJ2-7; 7 positions match TRBD1. J gave up 1 base and V 5 bases, and 8 bases lay outside the gene matches. The CDR3 extends over 15 amino acids. Germline values: CDR1 MNHNY, CDR2 SVGAGI (reference sequence). The CDR3 loop reads CASSPRDRGSYEQYF. CDR3 DNA: TGTGCCAGCAGTCCAAGGGACAGAGGTTCCTACGAGCAGTACTTC.

This chain uses TRBV28 with TRBJ2-7; 10 bases line up with TRBD1. CDR3 length: 15 amino acids. V trimming: 1 base; J trimming: 6 bases; junction bases outside the gene matches: 6. CDR1 and CDR2 (germline): MDHEN, SYDVKM. CDR3: CASSLSRDRGREQYF. For the CDR3, the DNA is TGTGCCAGCAGTTTATCCCGGGACAGGGGTCGCGAGCAGTACTTC.

V gene TRBV7-2 combines with J gene TRBJ2-7, with D maybe TRBD2 (6 bases). The germline V gene has CDR1 SGHTA and CDR2 FQGNSA. The CDR3 totals 13 residues. The V end was cut by 2 bases, the J end by 5 bases, with 10 bases between. The CDR3 sequence: CASSLHREDEQYF. The CDR3 region has the DNA TGTGCCAGCAGCTTACATAGGGAGGACGAGCAGTACTTC.

This clone was seen more than once but under ten times. V is TRBV9 and J is TRBJ1-1; TRBD1 might be the D (6 bases). The CDR3 totals 14 residues. With 4 bases removed from V and 0 bases from J, the gap between germline ends came to 10 bases. The V gene's germline CDR1 is SGDLS and CDR2 YYNGEE. CDR3 bases: TGTGCCAGCAGCTCAGGGACACTGAACACTGAAGCTTTCTTT. Translation gives CASSSGTLNTEAFF. Full variable domain (rest looked up from reference TRBV9 and TRBJ1-1): DSGVTQTPKHLITATGQRVTLRCSPRSGDLSVYWYQQSLDQGLQFLIQYYNGEERAKGNILERFSAQQFPDLHSELNLSSLELGDSALYFCASSSGTLNTEAFFGQGTRLTVV.

The chain links TRBV27 to TRBJ1-5, with D unresolved. This CDR3 contains 16 residues. V dropped 5 bases and J dropped 0 bases, with 14 bases sitting between them. Germline loops: CDR1 MNHEY, CDR2 SMNVEV (reference sequence). CDR3 residues: CASSPRAQNSNQPQHF. CDR3 in DNA: TGTGCCAGCAGTCCGAGAGCACAGAATAGCAATCAGCCCCAGCATTTT.

The chain combines TRBV7-2 with TRBJ2-1; D may be TRBD2 (7 bases). Germline assignment: CDR1 SGHTA and CDR2 FQGNSA. There are 15 residues in the CDR3. Trimming removed 5 bases from V and 2 bases from J, with 13 bases in between. The CDR3 nucleotides are TGTGCCAGCAGCCCATCGGGGGGCCCCTACAATGAGCAGTTCTTC. Translated: CASSPSGGPYNEQFF.